This T cell receptor beta chain was recorded in a study of shared clonotypes between healthy human individuals. In its sample, this clone was seen once. What it recognizes is unknown. This table comes from immunoSEQ multiplex PCR, and its TCRdb copy is limited to in-frame clones, with some not included. Among about 2 million clones listed, roughly 94% were seen once. V lost 3 bases to trimming and J lost 3 bases, with 14 bases between them. Germline CDR1 and CDR2: MGHRA and YSYEKL. The CDR3 extends over 16 amino acids. Findings and caveats of the study: Sampling covered blood only; tissue repertoires likely differ. Naive subsets generally had larger estimated richness than memory subsets.

Naive CD8 cells were CD45RO-negative, positively selected for CCR7, excluding terminally differentiated effector memory CD45RA+ cells. Healthy HIV-negative adults with no recent acute infections or vaccinations were recruited as donors. This clonotype was sampled from a man between 18 and 29 years old in good health. Sequenced: naive CD8+ T cells sorted from blood. The genes are TRBV4-1 and TRBJ2-2; either TRBD1 or TRBD2 may fit D (5 bases each). CDR3 residues: CASSHLGGGYTGELFF. CDR3 sequence (DNA): TGCGCCAGCAGCCACCTGGGTGGGGGTTACACCGGGGAGCTGTTTTTT.